These 15 T cell receptor beta chains share one sample of origin, sequenced in a study of shared T cell receptors in the human thymus. Profiling relied on immunoSEQ multiplex PCR, and the TCRdb table lists in-frame clones only, not all of them. The sample consists of 500,000 to 750,000 clones, more than 75% of them appearing once. These same records also appear under a second study, on human thymus T cells.

Sequenced sample: thymocytes. The receptors come from a boy younger than two with a congenital heart defect.

The chain uses TRBV6-1 and TRBJ2-5, with TRBD2 matching 8 bases. Near its end, the DNA agrees better with TRBJ2-7, so the J call may be wrong. There are 18 residues in the CDR3. The V gene's germline CDR1 is MNHNS and CDR2 SASEGT. DNA for the CDR3: TGTGCCAGCAGTGAAGCAGTGGAGGGGAGGACTAGCAAGTACGAGCAGTACTTC. Protein sequence: CASSEAVEGRTSKYEQYF.

The CDR3 bases are TGTGCCAGCAGCGGTCCCGGGACAGGGTTGGATGAGCAGTTCTTC. Translating it yields CASSGPGTGLDEQFF. The rearrangement uses TRBV9 and TRBJ2-1; the match to TRBD1 covers 9 bases. J gave up 8 bases and V 3 bases, and 9 bases lay outside the gene matches. The germline CDR1 and CDR2 sequences are SGDLS and YYNGEE. This CDR3 spans 15 amino acids.

The V and J genes are TRBV29-1 and TRBJ1-1; maybe TRBD1 (6 bases). In germline, CDR1 is SQVTM, CDR2 ANQGSEA. The V gene lost 0 bases and the J gene lost 4 bases, with 15 bases spanning the gap. This CDR3 is 15 amino acids long. CDR3 in amino acids: CSVEDLGIQGTEAFF. DNA for the CDR3: TGCAGCGTTGAAGATTTGGGTATACAGGGCACTGAAGCTTTCTTT.

This chain links TRBV29-1 with TRBJ2-7; the match to TRBD2 covers 15 bases. With 0 bases clipped from V and 1 base from J, the junction kept 7 bases outside the gene matches. The germline V gene has CDR1 SQVTM and CDR2 ANQGSEA. The CDR3 runs 18 residues. The CDR3 bases are TGCAGCGTTGAAGATCCCGGGACTAGCGGGAGGCCTTCCTACGAGCAGTACTTC. It specifies CSVEDPGTSGRPSYEQYF.

To note about this clone: The sample carries other DNA sequences with the same CDR3. The rearrangement uses TRBV27 and TRBJ2-7, with D tentatively TRBD2 (6 bases). V was cut by 5 bases and J by 3 bases, with 11 bases left in between. The germline gives CDR1 MNHEY, CDR2 SMNVEV (reference sequence). CDR3 length equals 13 residues. This CDR3 is CASSPPGVYEQYF. CDR3 coding DNA: TGTGCCAGCAGTCCGCCGGGGGTCTACGAGCAGTACTTC.

On this clone itself: One end of the junction is discordant with germline, which a read error may explain. This specimen includes other DNA sequences encoding the same CDR3. The rearrangement uses TRBV7-7 and TRBJ2-7, with D maybe TRBD2 (6 bases). Germline V lookup: CDR1 SSHAT, CDR2 FNYEAQ (reference sequence). The CDR3 consists of 13 residues. CDR3 DNA: TGTGCTAGCAGTCCGGGGGTAGCCTACGAGCAGTACTTT. Its protein is CASSPGVAYEQYF. The variable domain in full, completed from reference TRBV7-7 and TRBJ2-7, reads GAGVSQSPRYKVTKRGQDVTLRCDPISSHATLYWYQQALGQGPEFLTYFNYEAQPDKSGLPSDRFSAERPEGSISTLTIQRTEQRDSAMYRCASSPGVAYEQYFGPGTRLTVT.

The count of this clone is one. The rearrangement uses TRBV12-5 and TRBJ1-1, with 10 bases lining up with TRBD1. CDR3 size: 17 residues. Germline V gene sequence: CDR1 LGHNT, CDR2 FRNRAP. V was clipped by 0 bases and J by 3 bases; unmatched bases: 7. This CDR3 reads CASGLVCGQGVDTEAFF. The CDR3 DNA follows: TGTGCTAGTGGTTTGGTTTGCGGACAGGGGGTGGACACTGAAGCTTTCTTT.

The chain recombines TRBV7-2 with TRBJ2-7; 10 nucleotides agree with TRBD1. This CDR3 contains 16 residues. The V segment lost 5 bases and the J segment 3 bases; nucleotides outside the gene matches: 10. Germline V CDR1 and CDR2: SGHTA, FQGNSA. The CDR3 DNA follows: TGTGCCAGCAGCCCAAAACCGGGACAGGGGCTCTACGAGCAGTACTTC. Encoded protein: CASSPKPGQGLYEQYF.

The chain uses TRBV5-1 and TRBJ2-1, with 8 bases fitting TRBD2. From germline, CDR1 is SGHRS and CDR2 YFSETQ. Trimming took 3 bases from V and 6 from J; bases not matched to a gene: 11. The CDR3 loop spans 16 amino acids. Here the CDR3 DNA reads TGCGCCAGCAGCTGCCCTCAGCGGGAGTCCCCCAATGAGCAGTTCTTC. This codes for CASSCPQRESPNEQFF.

The chain has TRBV10-3 and TRBJ2-5, with 11 bases matching TRBD1. V gave up 4 bases and J gave up 0 bases; unmatched junction bases: 7. The CDR3 covers 17 residues. Germline lookup yields CDR1 ENHRY and CDR2 SYGVKD. The CDR3 region is CAISGARDRGYQETQYF. For the CDR3, the DNA is TGTGCCATCAGTGGTGCCCGGGACAGGGGGTACCAAGAGACCCAGTACTTC.

CDR3 loop: CASSYGGEYEQYF. In nucleotides, the CDR3 is TGTGCCAGCAGTTACGGCGGGGAATACGAGCAGTACTTC. This sequence joins TRBV6-5 and TRBJ2-7; D possibly corresponds to TRBD2 (6 bases). The V end lost 2 bases, the J end lost 4 bases, and 9 bases lay between the germline ends. The length of the CDR3 is 13 residues. Germline CDR1 MNHEY, CDR2 SVGAGI.

In its sample, this clone was seen once. V is TRBV4-1 and J is TRBJ2-7, with TRBD2 as a possible D gene (5 bases). The CDR3 is 16 residues long. The V gene lost 0 bases and the J gene lost 2 bases, with 14 bases spanning the gap. The germline V gene has CDR1 MGHRA and CDR2 YSYEKL. CDR3 in amino acids: CASSQDRGKKAYEQYF. In DNA, the CDR3 is TGCGCCAGCAGCCAAGACCGGGGAAAAAAGGCCTACGAGCAGTACTTC.

The chain couples TRBV27 to TRBJ2-7; 10 positions match TRBD2. The V gene end was trimmed by 2 bases and the J gene end by 6 bases; junction bases not matched to a gene: 7. Per the germline V gene, CDR1 is MNHEY and CDR2 is SMNVEV (reference sequence). This CDR3 is built from 15 residues. This chain's CDR3 is CASSLGRTSGIEQYF. CDR3 bases: TGTGCCAGCAGTTTAGGGCGGACTAGCGGAATCGAGCAGTACTTC.

The chain is built from TRBV19 and TRBJ2-7; D is undetermined. V lost 0 bases, J lost 2 bases, and 8 bases lay in between. The CDR3 runs to 14 residues. CDR1 and CDR2 from the germline V gene are LNHDA and SQIVND (reference sequence). The CDR3 nucleotides are TGTGCCAGTAGTATAGAGGCGGATACCTACGAGCAGTACTTC. Residues: CASSIEADTYEQYF.

V and J are TRBV27 and TRBJ2-7; TRBD2 agrees at 8 bases. CDR1 and CDR2 (germline): MNHEY, SMNVEV (reference sequence). The CDR3 covers 14 residues. With V trimmed by 3 bases and J by 3 bases, 4 bases remained unmatched. The CDR3 sequence: CASSLGGRSYEQYF. DNA of the CDR3: TGTGCCAGCAGTTTGGGCGGGAGGAGCTACGAGCAGTACTTC.